The clone carrying this T cell receptor beta chain was seen a few times. The antigen remains undetermined. This entry belongs to a study of vaccination and CD4 T cells after COVID-19. This sample's treatment: roughly ten-day PBMC culture with coronavirus spike peptide pools or control peptides (ViraFEST assay). Once obtained from cultured CD4+ T cells, the DNA was sequenced using the Oncomine TCR Beta short-read assay. TCRdb reprocessed the PCR reads with MiXCR, giving one entry per CDR3 protein. The sample contains some 14,000 distinct CDR3 sequences, roughly 21% of which appear only once. Per the germline V gene, CDR1 is MNHNS and CDR2 is SASEGT. The CDR3 covers 15 residues. J gave up 4 bases and V 4 bases, and 6 bases lay outside the gene matches.

The sequence was collected from a human donor with COVID-19. The chain couples TRBV6-1 to TRBJ2-3; TRBD2 matches 9 bases. Sequencing input: cultured CD4+ T cells from blood. CDR3: CASSGGGAGADTQYF. The CDR3, as DNA: TGTGCCAGCAGTGGCGGGGGGGCCGGAGCAGATACGCAGTATTTT.